This T cell receptor beta chain appears in the sequencing data of a study of CD8 T cells in Susac syndrome. Germline V CDR1 and CDR2: SNHLY, FYNNEI. V dropped 4 bases and J dropped 2 bases, with 14 bases sitting between them. The CDR3 runs to 15 residues. Blood CD8+ and CD4+ T cells underwent high-throughput TCR beta sequencing. Healthy donors served as age- and sex-matched controls. TEMRA cells were FACS-enriched, with CD8+ and CD4+ T cells isolated negatively. This clonotype came up once. Reverse transcription used 0.5 to 1 ug RNA and random hexamers. The immunoSEQ assay covered 54 Vbeta and 13 Jbeta segments for CDR3. One entry per CDR3 protein results from TCRdb running MiXCR on the immunoSEQ multiplex PCR reads. The table records 65,000 to 75,000 distinct CDR3 sequences, more than 85% of them present only once.

Sequenced input: CD8+ T cells from PBMCs. V is TRBV2 and J is TRBJ1-2; D not resolved. The receptor's source is a human donor in good health. This chain's CDR3 is CASSGGGEFNYGYTF. Written as DNA, the CDR3 is TGTGCCAGCAGTGGAGGCGGAGAGTTCAACTATGGCTACACCTTC.